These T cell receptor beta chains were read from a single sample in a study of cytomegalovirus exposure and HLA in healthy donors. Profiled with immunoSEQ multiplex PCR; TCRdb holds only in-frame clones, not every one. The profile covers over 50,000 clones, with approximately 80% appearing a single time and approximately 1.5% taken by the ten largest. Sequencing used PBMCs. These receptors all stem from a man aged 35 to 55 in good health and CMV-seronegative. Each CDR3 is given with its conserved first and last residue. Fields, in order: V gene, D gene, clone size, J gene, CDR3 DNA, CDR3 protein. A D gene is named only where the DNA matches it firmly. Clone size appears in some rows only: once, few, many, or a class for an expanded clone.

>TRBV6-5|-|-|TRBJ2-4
TGTGCCAGCAGTTACTCCCTAGCCAAAAACATTCAGTACTTC
CASSYSLAKNIQYF
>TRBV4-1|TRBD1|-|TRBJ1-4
TGCGCCAGCAGCCCGGGACAGGGGGCGGAGGAAAAACTGTTTTTT
CASSPGQGAEEKLFF
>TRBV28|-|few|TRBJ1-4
TGTGCCAGCAGTTTTCGTGAAAAACTGTTTTTT
CASSFREKLFF
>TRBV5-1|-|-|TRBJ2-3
TGCGCCAGCAGCCCCTATACGGGAGTTCGGGACACAGATACGCAGTATTTT
CASSPYTGVRDTDTQYF
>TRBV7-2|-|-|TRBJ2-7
TGTGCCAGCAGCTTACGGTCGGGACAAAGCTCCTACGAGCAGTACTTC
CASSLRSGQSSYEQYF
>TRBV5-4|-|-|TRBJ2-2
TGTGCCAGCAGCCGTCGACAGAACACCGGGGAGCTGTTTTTT
CASSRRQNTGELFF
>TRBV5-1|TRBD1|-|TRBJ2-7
TGCGCCAGCAGCTCCCGGGGACAGGGAATTTTCTACGAGCAGTACTTC
CASSSRGQGIFYEQYF
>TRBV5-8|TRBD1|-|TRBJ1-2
TGTGCCAGCAGCCCGACAGGGGGCCGTGGCTACACCTTC
CASSPTGGRGYTF
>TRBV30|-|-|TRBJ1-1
TGTGCCTGGAGTGTTTCACATTTGAACACTGAAGCTTTCTTT
CAWSVSHLNTEAFF
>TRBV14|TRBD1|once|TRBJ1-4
TGTGCCAGCAGCCAAGATACAGGGGCCGCAACTAATGAAAAACTGTTTTTT
CASSQDTGAATNEKLFF
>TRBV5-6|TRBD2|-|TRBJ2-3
TGTGCCAGCATTCGGCGGGGGGGACCCACAGATACGCAGTATTTT
CASIRRGGPTDTQYF
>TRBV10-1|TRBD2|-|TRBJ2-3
TGCGCCAGCAGTGATCAGACTAGCGGCAGCACAGATACGCAGTATTTT
CASSDQTSGSTDTQYF
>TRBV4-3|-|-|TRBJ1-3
TGCGCCAGCAGCCCCTGGGCCGGATCTGGAAACACCATATATTTT
CASSPWAGSGNTIYF
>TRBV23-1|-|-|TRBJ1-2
TGCGCCAGCAGTCAATCCGGGACAACCTATGGCTACACCTTC
CASSQSGTTYGYTF
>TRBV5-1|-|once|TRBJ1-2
TGCGCCAGCAGCTTGGCAGGGAACATCTATGGCTACACCTTC
CASSLAGNIYGYTF
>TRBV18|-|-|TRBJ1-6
TGTGCCAGCTCACCCACAGAGAGCTCCTATAATTCACCCCTCCACTTT
CASSPTESSYNSPLHF
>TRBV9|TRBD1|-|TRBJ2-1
TGTGCCAGCAGCACACCGGGACAGTACAATGAGCAGTTCTTC
CASSTPGQYNEQFF
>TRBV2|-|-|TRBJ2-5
TGTGCCAGCAGTGGGCCAGGAACCCAAGAGACCCAGTACTTC
CASSGPGTQETQYF
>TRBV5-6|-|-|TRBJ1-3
TGTGCCAGCAGCTATAGCTCTGGAAACACCATATATTTT
CASSYSSGNTIYF
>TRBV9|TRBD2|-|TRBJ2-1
TGTGCCAGCAGCGTAGGCCCCGGTAGCGGGAAAAGCTCCTACAATGAGCAGTTCTTC
CASSVGPGSGKSSYNEQFF
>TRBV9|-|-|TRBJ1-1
TGTGCCAGCAGCGGGGGAGTGAGTACTGAAGCTTTCTTT
CASSGGVSTEAFF
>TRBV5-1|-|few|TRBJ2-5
TGCGCCAGCAGCTTGGCTCCAGAGACCCAGTACTTC
CASSLAPETQYF
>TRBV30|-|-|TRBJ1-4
TGTGCCTGGAGTCTCGGCGGAATGACGGAACTGTTTTTT
CAWSLGGMTELFF
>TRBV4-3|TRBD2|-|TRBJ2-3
TGCGCCAGCAGCCAAGCCCATGGGCTAGCGGGGATCACAGATACGCAGTATTTT
CASSQAHGLAGITDTQYF
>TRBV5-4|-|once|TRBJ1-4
TGTGCCAGCAGCTTGTCTCCGAGACAAGTTAATGAAAAACTGTTTTTT
CASSLSPRQVNEKLFF
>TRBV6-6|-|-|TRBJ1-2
TGTGCCAGCAGTTACCGATCGCAGGGGTACTATGGCTACACCTTC
CASSYRSQGYYGYTF
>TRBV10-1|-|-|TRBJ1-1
TGCGCCAGCAGTGAGTCGAGGGAGGTTACTGAAGCTTTCTTT
CASSESREVTEAFF
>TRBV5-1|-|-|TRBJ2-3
TGCGCCAGCAGCCGCCCAACAGGGACGGTGTTTGGCACAGATACGCAGTATTTT
CASSRPTGTVFGTDTQYF
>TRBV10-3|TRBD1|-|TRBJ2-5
TGTGCCATCAGTGAGTCAGCTATCACAGGGGACGCTAAAGAGACCCAGTACTTC
CAISESAITGDAKETQYF
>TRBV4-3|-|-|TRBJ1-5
TGCGCCAGCAGCCAAGATATTGACTGGCCCCAGCATTTT
CASSQDIDWPQHF
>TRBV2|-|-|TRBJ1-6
TGTGCCAGCACCTCAAATTCTAATAAACCCCTCCACTTT
CASTSNSNKPLHF
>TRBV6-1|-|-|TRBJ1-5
TGTGCCAGCAGTGAAGACAGGTCCAATCAGCCCCAGCATTTT
CASSEDRSNQPQHF
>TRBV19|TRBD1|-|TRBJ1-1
TGTGCCAGTAGTACCGGGACAGTTGGAACTGAAGCTTTCTTT
CASSTGTVGTEAFF
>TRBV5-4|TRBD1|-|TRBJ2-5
TGTGCCAGCAGCCCGAGACAGGGGGCGTTTGAGACCCAGTACTTC
CASSPRQGAFETQYF
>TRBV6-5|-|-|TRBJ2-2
TGTGCCAGCAGTAAACCCCTGGGGGGCACCGGGGAGCTGTTTTTT
CASSKPLGGTGELFF
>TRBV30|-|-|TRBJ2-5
TGTGCCTGGAGCCGGGGGACGGAGACCCAGTACTTC
CAWSRGTETQYF
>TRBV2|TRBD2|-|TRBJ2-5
TGTGCCAGCAGCATGGAGCGGGGGGGCCCAGAGACCCAGTACTTC
CASSMERGGPETQYF
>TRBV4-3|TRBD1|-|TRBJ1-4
TGCGCCAGCAGCCAAGATCCGGGGACAGGGGGTGAAAAACTGTTTTTT
CASSQDPGTGGEKLFF
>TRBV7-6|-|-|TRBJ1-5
TGTGCCAGCAGCTTGTATGAGGATCAGCCCCAGCATTTT
CASSLYEDQPQHF
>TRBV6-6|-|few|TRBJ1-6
TGTGCCAGCAGTTACGGGGTAGCGTATTCACCCCTCCACTTT
CASSYGVAYSPLHF
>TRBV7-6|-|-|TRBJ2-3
TGTGCCAGCAGCCCACAGACAGGTCAAGATACGCAGTATTTT
CASSPQTGQDTQYF
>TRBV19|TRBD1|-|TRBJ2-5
TGTGCCAGTAGTAGACAGGGCTTAGGAGAGACCCAGTACTTC
CASSRQGLGETQYF